The entry that follows covers one T cell receptor beta chain sequence. Antigen: not known. The data stem from a study of OX40 agonist ivuxolimab in advanced cancers. Study results and limitations: Average numbers of expanded clones were greater in CD8+ T cells than in CD4+.

Assay: immunoSEQ multiplex PCR; the TCRdb copy retains only in-frame clones and omits some. Among about 59,000 clones listed, roughly four fifths were seen once. There are 13 residues in the CDR3. The germline V gene encodes CDR1 MNHNS and CDR2 SASEGT. Trimming pared 5 bases from V and 1 base from J, leaving 8 bases between. V usage is TRBV6-1 and J usage is TRBJ2-5, with unresolved D. This TCR was sampled from an adult with an advanced solid tumor such as melanoma, head and neck, liver or kidney cancer. The input for sequencing was CD4+ or CD8+ T cells sorted from blood, taken in a trial of the OX40 agonist ivuxolimab. The CDR3 coding sequence is TGTGCCAGCAGTTCTGTAATCCAAGAGACCCAGTACTTC. Amino acid sequence: CASSSVIQETQYF.